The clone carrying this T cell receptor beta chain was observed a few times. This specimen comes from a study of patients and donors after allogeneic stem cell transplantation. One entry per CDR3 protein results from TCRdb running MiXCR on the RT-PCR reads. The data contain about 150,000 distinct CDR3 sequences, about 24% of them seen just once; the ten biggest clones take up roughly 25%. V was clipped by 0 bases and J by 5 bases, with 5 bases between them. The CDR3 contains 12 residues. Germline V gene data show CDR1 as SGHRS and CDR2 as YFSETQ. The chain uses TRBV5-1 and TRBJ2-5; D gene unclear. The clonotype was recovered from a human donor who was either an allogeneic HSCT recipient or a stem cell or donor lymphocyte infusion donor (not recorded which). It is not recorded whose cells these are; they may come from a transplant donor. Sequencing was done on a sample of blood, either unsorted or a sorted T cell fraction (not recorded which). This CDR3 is CASSLDGETQYF. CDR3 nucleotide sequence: TGCGCCAGCAGCTTGGACGGGGAGACCCAGTACTTC.